This TCR beta chain was captured in a study of control samples from healthy donors and cancer patients. Only in-frame clones appear in the TCRdb table, and some are missing; sequencing was by immunoSEQ multiplex PCR. This table has about 60,000 clones, 65% to 90% appearing once. Germline CDR1 ENHRY, CDR2 SYGVKD. This CDR3 contains 12 residues. With 6 bases removed from V and 0 bases from J, the gap between germline ends came to 6 bases. Sequencing input: blood. This sequence was found in a man between 40 and 49 years old in good health. The chain has TRBV10-3 and TRBJ2-7; possibly TRBD1 for D (6 bases). The CDR3 DNA reads TGTGCCATCAGGGACAGCTCCTACGAGCAGTACTTC. Its translation is CAIRDSSYEQYF.